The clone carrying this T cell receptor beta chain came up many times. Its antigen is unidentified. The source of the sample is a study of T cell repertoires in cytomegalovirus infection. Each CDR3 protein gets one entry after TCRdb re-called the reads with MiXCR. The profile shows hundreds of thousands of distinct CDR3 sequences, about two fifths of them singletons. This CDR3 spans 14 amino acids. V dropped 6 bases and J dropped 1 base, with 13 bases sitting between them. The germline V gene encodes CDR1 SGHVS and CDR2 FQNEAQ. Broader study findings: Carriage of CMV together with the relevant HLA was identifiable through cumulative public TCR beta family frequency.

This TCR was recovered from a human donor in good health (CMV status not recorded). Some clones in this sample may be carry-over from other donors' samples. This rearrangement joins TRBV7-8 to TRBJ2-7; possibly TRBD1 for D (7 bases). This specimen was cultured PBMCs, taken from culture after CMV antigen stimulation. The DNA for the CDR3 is TGTGCCAGCAGGGAGGGACAGTTGTCCTACGAGCAGTACTTC. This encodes CASREGQLSYEQYF.